This entry lists 21 T cell receptor beta chains sequenced from one sample in a study of PD-L1 blockade in urothelial cancer. Some clones are missing from TCRdb's copy, which holds only in-frame ones; the method was immunoSEQ multiplex PCR. The repertoire holds 2,500 to 3,000 clones, with about 33% as singletons. The material was tumor tissue, obtained before atezolizumab (anti-PD-L1) treatment. The receptor set was obtained from a man aged 70 or older with urothelial cancer.

A few counts support this clone. DNA of the CDR3: TGTGCCAGCAGTGTGGATCGCTGGGGCACCGGGGAGCTGTTTTTT. Translated: CASSVDRWGTGELFF. The genes are TRBV6-8 and TRBJ2-2; D remains ambiguous. Trimming removed 5 bases from V and 4 bases from J, with 14 bases in between. The CDR3 is 15 residues long. From germline, CDR1 is MNHGY and CDR2 SAAAGT.

This clone occurred once. The rearrangement links TRBV28 to TRBJ2-3; 8 bases map to TRBD2. CDR1 and CDR2 from the germline V gene are MDHEN and SYDVKM. The CDR3 contains 14 residues. The V segment lost 2 bases and the J segment 7 bases; nucleotides outside the gene matches: 5. CDR3 in amino acids: CASSLAGGLNTQYF. CDR3 nucleotides: TGTGCCAGCAGTTTAGCGGGGGGACTAAATACGCAGTATTTT.

The chain has TRBV5-1 and TRBJ1-1; weak D call: TRBD1 (5 bases). This CDR3 is built from 15 residues. The ends were cut back, 1 base at V and 6 bases at J, with 16 bases in the middle. The V gene's germline CDR1 is SGHRS and CDR2 YFSETQ. CDR3: CASSLKGQGGSEAFF. CDR3 bases: TGCGCCAGCAGCTTGAAGGGTCAGGGTGGCTCTGAAGCTTTCTTT.

The chain employs TRBV30 and TRBJ2-4, with a possible D match to TRBD2 (7 bases). V lost 0 bases and J 11 bases, leaving 11 bases between the germline ends. From germline, CDR1 is GTSNPN and CDR2 SVGIG (reference sequence). This CDR3 has 12 amino acids. The CDR3 nucleotides read TGTGCCTGGAGTGTGGGGGGGGCGGTTCAGTACTTC. Translation: CAWSVGGAVQYF.

This clone has a handful of counts. The chain links TRBV6-8 to TRBJ2-4, with TRBD1 matching 9 bases. V lost 6 bases to trimming and J lost 5 bases; unmatched junction nucleotides: 8. Germline CDR1 MNHGY, CDR2 SAAAGT. The CDR3 consists of 15 residues. CDR3 sequence (DNA): TGTGCCAGCAGAGACAGGGGGGTCGGTGAAAACATTCAGTACTTC. Protein product: CASRDRGVGENIQYF.

This clone is labeled as medium-sized (0.01 to 0.1%). The CDR3 here is CASSQLGQGHTEAFF. In DNA, the CDR3 is TGCGCCAGCAGCCAACTTGGACAGGGACACACTGAAGCTTTCTTT. The gene calls are TRBV1 and TRBJ1-1; the table assigns TRBD1, which was not confirmed against the DNA. TRBV1 is annotated as a pseudogene. The CDR3 runs to 15 residues.

By sample fraction, this clone is medium-sized. V usage is TRBV1 and J usage is TRBJ2-3; the DNA was not used to check the table's D call, TRBD1. TRBV1 represents a pseudogene. The CDR3 has 16 residues. The CDR3 nucleotides are TGCGCCAGCAGCCAAGATGGGAAGGGGGGCACAGATACGCAGTATTTT. Amino acid sequence: CASSQDGKGGTDTQYF.

This clone appeared a few times. V and J are TRBV12-5 and TRBJ2-2; D is possibly TRBD1 (6 bases). V lost 3 bases and J 8 bases, leaving 7 bases between the germline ends. CDR3 size: 12 residues. CDR1 and CDR2 from the germline V gene are LGHNT and FRNRAP. The CDR3 coding sequence is TGTGCTAGTGGTTTCGGGACAGGGGAGCTGTTTTTT. It encodes CASGFGTGELFF.

Turning to this clone: Other DNA sequences in this specimen translate into the identical CDR3. The V and J genes are TRBV5-1 and TRBJ2-2; 7 nucleotides match TRBD1. Germline lookup yields CDR1 SGHRS and CDR2 YFSETQ. J lost 7 bases, V lost 5 bases, and 17 bases had no gene match. The CDR3 extends over 17 amino acids. The CDR3 protein is CASSPVPGQLVFGELFF. The CDR3 nucleotides are TGCGCCAGCAGYCCCGTCCCGGGACAGTTGGTTTTCGGGGAGCTGTTTTTT.

This clone showed up just a few times. V gene TRBV6-8 combines with J gene TRBJ1-1; TRBD1 agrees at 7 bases. Trimming at V came to 5 bases and at J to 10 bases, leaving 10 bases not matched to a gene. This CDR3 contains 13 residues. Germline CDR1 reads MNHGY; CDR2 reads SAAAGT. In DNA form, the CDR3 reads TGTGCCAGCAGTGATGGACAGGCCTTTGGAGCTTTCTTT. Protein: CASSDGQAFGAFF.

The chain employs TRBV11-3 and TRBJ2-1; weak D call: TRBD1 (5 bases). CDR3 length: 15 residues. Trimming took off 2 bases at V and 5 bases at J, with 13 bases between the two ends. Germline loops: CDR1 SGHNT, CDR2 YENEEA. CDR3 region: CASSLLAGHNNEQFF. The CDR3, as DNA: TGTGCCAGCAGCTTATTGGCAGGACATAACAATGAGCAGTTCTTC.

The chain has TRBV2 and TRBJ2-1; possible D gene TRBD2, 5 bases. Trimming shortened V by 7 bases and J by 8 bases, and 24 bases separated the two germline ends. The CDR3 sequence is 16 residues long. The germline V gene encodes CDR1 SNHLY and CDR2 FYNNEI. The chain's CDR3 is CASTTSEASLIHEQFF. The DNA for the CDR3 is TGTGCCAGCACCACCTCGGAGGCATCCCTTATCCATGAGCAGTTCTTC.

Judged by abundance, this clone is medium-sized. The genes are TRBV11-3 and TRBJ1-5; 7 nucleotides agree with TRBD1. There are 16 residues in the CDR3. The V segment lost 3 bases and the J segment 2 bases; nucleotides outside the gene matches: 7. Germline CDR1 and CDR2: SGHNT and YENEEA. The CDR3 reads CASSFGHRGGNQPQHF. The CDR3 nucleotides are TGTGCCAGCAGCTTCGGACACAGGGGTGGCAATCAGCCCCAGCATTTT.

V gene TRBV19 combines with J gene TRBJ1-5; the D gene is possibly TRBD1 (5 bases). The V end lost 9 bases, the J end lost 6 bases, and 12 bases lay between the germline ends. Per the germline V gene, CDR1 is LNHDA and CDR2 is SQIVND (reference sequence). The CDR3 is 12 amino acids. DNA for the CDR3: TGTGCCAGCACGATGGGGGTTCAGCCCCAGCATTTT. Translated: CASTMGVQPQHF.

The J gene is TRBJ2-5, the V gene TRBV29-1; D perhaps matches TRBD2 (6 bases). The length of the CDR3 is 12 residues. V was pared by 3 bases and J by 5 bases, with 10 bases between. From germline, CDR1 is SQVTM and CDR2 ANQGSEA. The CDR3 region has the DNA TGCAGCGTTGAGGGAGGAGCGGAGACCCAGTACTTC. Residues: CSVEGGAETQYF.

The J gene is TRBJ2-3, the V gene TRBV19; D possibly corresponds to TRBD1 (5 bases). The CDR3 runs 15 residues. The V gene lost 4 bases and the J gene lost 7 bases, with 18 bases spanning the gap. Germline assignment: CDR1 LNHDA and CDR2 SQIVND (reference sequence). CDR3 in DNA: TGTGCCAGTAGTAACCAGGGAATAGGTTTAAATACGCAGTATTTT. Its protein product is CASSNQGIGLNTQYF. The full variable domain, in which reference TRBV19 and TRBJ2-3 provide the parts outside the CDR3, is DGGITQSPKYLFRKEGQNVTLSCEQNLNHDAMYWYRQDPGQGLRLIYYSQIVNDFQKGDIAEGYSVSREKKESFPLTVTSAQKNPTAFYLCASSNQGIGLNTQYFGPGTRLTVL.

The gene calls are TRBV6-8 and TRBJ1-1; D is ambiguous. Germline V gives CDR1 MNHGY, CDR2 SAAAGT. CDR3 length: 14 residues. Trimming stripped 4 bases from V and 3 bases from J, with 12 bases between. CDR3 residues: CASSFAASDTEAFF. CDR3 nucleotide sequence: TGTGCCAGCAGTTTTGCCGCCAGCGACACTGAAGCTTTCTTT.

This clone is judged medium-sized. The rearrangement joins TRBV6-8 to TRBJ1-2; 7 bases agree with TRBD1. This CDR3 has 15 residues. Unmatched junction bases numbered 10, after V lost 6 bases and J lost 3 bases. Germline CDR1 and CDR2: MNHGY and SAAAGT. Written as DNA, the CDR3 is TGTGCCAGCAGAGCCAGGGGGGGGTCGGACTATGGCTACACCTTC. Encoded protein: CASRARGGSDYGYTF.

The rearrangement uses TRBV10-2 and TRBJ2-7, with 7 positions matching TRBD2. Per germline, CDR1 WSHSY and CDR2 SAAADI. V lost 7 bases, J lost 2 bases, and 5 bases stayed unmatched. There are 13 residues in the CDR3. The CDR3 loop reads CASNKRGAYEQYF. In DNA, the CDR3 is TGCGCCAGCAACAAGCGGGGAGCCTACGAGCAGTACTTC.

In this sample, this clone turned up a few times. This rearrangement joins TRBV1 to TRBJ1-1; the table's TRBD1 call for D was not verified on the DNA. TRBV1 is termed a pseudogene. CDR3 length equals 14 residues. The CDR3 loop is CASKSTGGGAEAFF. CDR3 bases: TGCGCCAGCAAATCGACAGGGGGAGGGGCTGAAGCTTTCTTT.

The table lists this clone with a few counts. This chain links TRBV6-8 with TRBJ2-2; tentative D call: TRBD1 (5 bases). Germline V lookup: CDR1 MNHGY, CDR2 SAAAGT. CDR3 size: 14 residues. V gave up 5 bases and J gave up 0 bases, with 7 bases separating them. The CDR3 DNA reads TGTGCCAGCAGTATGACAGCGAACACCGGGGAGCTGTTTTTT. Encoded protein: CASSMTANTGELFF.